One and the same sample provided the 8 T cell receptor beta chains below, sequenced in a study of blood T cell repertoires in COVID-19. Repertoires were generated with immunoSEQ multiplex PCR, while TCRdb's copy carries only in-frame clones and drops some. The repertoire holds about 140,000 clones, with 70% to 85% as singletons. The sequencing input was PBMCs or T cells enriched from blood (not recorded which). The receptors were gathered from a woman aged 18-29 years who had been exposed to COVID-19.

The chain's CDR3 is CASSLSRGASDTYEQYF. Here the CDR3 DNA reads TGTGCCAGCAGTTTGAGTCGAGGGGCTAGCGATACCTACGAGCAGTACTTC. This chain joins TRBV28 and TRBJ2-7; D is possibly TRBD2 (6 bases). This CDR3 has 17 amino acids. The germline CDR1 and CDR2 sequences are MDHEN and SYDVKM. The V gene lost 3 bases and the J gene lost 2 bases, with 20 bases spanning the gap. The full variable domain, its missing parts supplied by reference TRBV28 and TRBJ2-7, is DVKVTQSSRYLVKRTGEKVFLECVQDMDHENMFWYRQDPGLGLRLIYFSYDVKMKEKGDIPEGYSVSREKKERFSLILESASTNQTSMYLCASSLSRGASDTYEQYFGPGTRLTVT.

CDR3 sequence reads: CASSPKNGSPLHF. CDR3 sequence (DNA): TGTGCCAGCAGCCCAAAGAACGGTTCACCCCTCCACTTT. The rearrangement uses TRBV7-3 and TRBJ1-6, with D unclear. V lost 5 bases and J 9 bases, leaving 11 bases between the germline ends. The CDR3 spans 13 residues. The germline gives CDR1 SGHTA, CDR2 FQGTGA.

V usage is TRBV2 and J usage is TRBJ1-1, with TRBD1 matching 7 bases. After removal of 10 bases from V and 3 bases from J, the junction contained 14 bases not matched to a gene. From germline, CDR1 is SNHLY and CDR2 FYNNEI. The CDR3 spans 15 residues. The CDR3 bases are TGTGCCAATAGACGACAGGGCGGAGTGCACACTGAAGCTTTCTTT. This translates into CANRRQGGVHTEAFF.

A few counts support this clone. The chain joins TRBV7-9 to TRBJ2-1; 10 nucleotides match TRBD1. J was trimmed by 4 bases and V by 4 bases; bases with no gene match: 7. The length of the CDR3 is 16 residues. CDR1 is SEHNR, CDR2 FQNEAQ, per germline (reference sequence). The CDR3 DNA reads as TGTGCCAGCAGCTGGGGGGACAGGGGAGATTACAATGAGCAGTTCTTC. It yields the protein CASSWGDRGDYNEQFF.

The V call is TRBV10-3, the J call TRBJ1-4; 9 bases are shared with TRBD1. The CDR3 contains 15 residues. J was trimmed by 8 bases and V by 2 bases; bases with no gene match: 6. Germline V gene lookup returns CDR1 ENHRY and CDR2 SYGVKD. The CDR3 nucleotides read TGTGCCATCAGTGAGCGGGGGACAGGGAAAGAAAAACTGTTTTTT. Amino acids: CAISERGTGKEKLFF.

This chain links TRBV6-4 with TRBJ2-7; 9 bases line up with TRBD1. Germline lookup yields CDR1 MRHNA and CDR2 SNTAGT. V lost 6 bases and J lost 3; bases outside the gene matches: 3. The CDR3 runs 13 residues. The CDR3 loop reads CASRSGQGYEQYF. The CDR3 DNA follows: TGTGCCAGCAGGTCGGGACAGGGCTACGAGCAGTACTTC.

A few counts support this clone. This chain connects TRBV6-5 to TRBJ1-1; 10 bases agree with TRBD1. V shed 4 bases and J 7 bases; nucleotides not matched to a gene: 0. Per germline, CDR1 MNHEY and CDR2 SVGAGI. The CDR3 extends over 12 amino acids. The CDR3 reads CASSWTGGEAFF. Written as DNA, the CDR3 is TGTGCCAGCAGTTGGACAGGGGGTGAAGCTTTCTTT.

V and J are TRBV29-1 and TRBJ1-2; the match to TRBD1 covers 10 bases. The CDR3 contains 15 residues. The ends lost 4 bases at V and 4 bases at J; junction bases unmatched: 9. CDR1 SQVTM and CDR2 ANQGSEA come from the germline V gene. The CDR3 sequence is CSVVTWDRGFYGYTF. Here the CDR3 DNA reads TGCAGCGTTGTAACATGGGACAGGGGATTCTATGGCTACACCTTC.